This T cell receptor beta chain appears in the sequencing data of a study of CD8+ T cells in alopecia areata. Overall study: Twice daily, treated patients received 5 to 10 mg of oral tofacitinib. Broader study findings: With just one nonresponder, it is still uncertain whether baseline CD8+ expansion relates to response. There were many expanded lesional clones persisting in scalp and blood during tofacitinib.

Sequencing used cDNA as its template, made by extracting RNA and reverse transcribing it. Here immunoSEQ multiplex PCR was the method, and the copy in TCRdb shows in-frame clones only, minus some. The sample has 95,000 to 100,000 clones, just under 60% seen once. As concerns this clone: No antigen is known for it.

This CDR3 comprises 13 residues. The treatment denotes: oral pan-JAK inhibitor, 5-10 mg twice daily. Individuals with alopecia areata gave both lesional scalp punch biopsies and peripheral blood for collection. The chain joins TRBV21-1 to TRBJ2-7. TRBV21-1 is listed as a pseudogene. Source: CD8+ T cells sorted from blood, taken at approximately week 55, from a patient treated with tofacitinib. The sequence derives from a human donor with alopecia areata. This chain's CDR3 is CASSKVNAYEQYF. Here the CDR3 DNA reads TGTGCCAGCAGCAAAGTGAACGCCTACGAGCAGTACTTC.